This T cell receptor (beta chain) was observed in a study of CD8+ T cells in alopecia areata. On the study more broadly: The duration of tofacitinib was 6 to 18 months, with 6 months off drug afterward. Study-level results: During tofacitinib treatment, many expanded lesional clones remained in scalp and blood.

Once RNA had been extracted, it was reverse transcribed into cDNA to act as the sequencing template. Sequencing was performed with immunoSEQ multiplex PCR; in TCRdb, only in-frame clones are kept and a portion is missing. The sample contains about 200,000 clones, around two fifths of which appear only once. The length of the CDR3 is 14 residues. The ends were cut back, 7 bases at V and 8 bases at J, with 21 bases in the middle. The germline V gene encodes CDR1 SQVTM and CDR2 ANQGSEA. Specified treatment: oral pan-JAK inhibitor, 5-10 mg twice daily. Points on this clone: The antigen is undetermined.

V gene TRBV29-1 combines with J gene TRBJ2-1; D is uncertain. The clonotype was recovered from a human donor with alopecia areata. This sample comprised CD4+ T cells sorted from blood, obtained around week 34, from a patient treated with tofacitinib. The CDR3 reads CSGLWMTPTHEQFF. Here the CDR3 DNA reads TGCAGCGGGCTTTGGATGACGCCTACCCATGAGCAGTTCTTC.